Below are 19 T cell receptor beta chains sequenced from a single sample in a study of blood T cells in healthy people across ages. Together with a sample-barcoded 5' primer, a J-beta primer mix was included in a second PCR lasting roughly 6 to 12 cycles. MiXCR, run by TCRdb on the 5' RACE reads, gives a single entry per CDR3 protein. The top ten hold under 25% of the sample, which has over 1,500,000 distinct CDR3 sequences, 35% to 50% seen once. Sequenced material: blood. Source of these receptors: a human donor in good health.

This chain joins TRBV7-9 and TRBJ2-3; TRBD2 might be the D (6 bases). Germline-derived CDR1 and CDR2 are SEHNR and FQNEAQ (reference sequence). The ends were cut back, 5 bases at V and 8 bases at J, with 14 bases in the middle. This CDR3 has 13 amino acids. The CDR3 coding sequence is TGTGCCAGCAGCGGGGGGAGAGGGAGTACGCAGTATTTT. Amino acids: CASSGGRGSTQYF. The variable domain in full, completed from reference TRBV7-9 and TRBJ2-3, reads DTGVSQNPRHKITKRGQNVTFRCDPISEHNRLYWYRQTLGQGPEFLTYFQNEAQLEKSRLLSDRFSAERPKGSFSTLEIQRTEQGDSAMYLCASSGGRGSTQYFGPGTRLTVL.

Only one count was recorded for this clonotype. The rearrangement uses TRBV20-1 and TRBJ2-1, with TRBD1 matching 11 bases. The V gene's germline CDR1 is DFQATT and CDR2 SNEGSKA (reference sequence). The CDR3 covers 15 residues. V was clipped by 0 bases and J by 8 bases; unmatched bases: 6. The CDR3 protein is CSARDPRTGGDEQFF. DNA for the CDR3: TGCAGTGCTAGAGATCCCCGGACAGGGGGCGATGAGCAGTTCTTC.

This rearrangement joins TRBV7-2 to TRBJ2-1, with D perhaps assigned TRBD1 or TRBD2 (5 bases each). With 5 bases removed from V and 8 bases from J, the gap between germline ends came to 19 bases. From germline, CDR1 is SGHTA and CDR2 FQGNSA. The CDR3 has 15 amino acids. CDR3 in DNA: TGTGCCAGCAGCCGGGACGGTCGAGCAAGCGATGAGCAGTTCTTC. Its translation: CASSRDGRASDEQFF.

V gene TRBV20-1 combines with J gene TRBJ2-3, with TRBD2 matching over 11 bases. The CDR3 has 14 residues. Germline CDR1 reads DFQATT; CDR2 reads SNEGSKA (reference sequence). The junction had 5 bases not matched to a gene; V was cut back by 6 bases and J by 3 bases. The DNA for the CDR3 is TGCAGTGCGCCACTAGCGGGAGCTACAGATACGCAGTATTTT. It encodes CSAPLAGATDTQYF.

This clonotype was detected ten times or more. The gene calls are TRBV27 and TRBJ2-5; D remains ambiguous. The CDR3 covers 13 residues. Germline assignment: CDR1 MNHEY and CDR2 SMNVEV (reference sequence). V was shortened by 5 bases and J by 5 bases, with 12 bases between the two germline ends. For the CDR3, the DNA is TGTGCCAGCAGTCCGGATACTCGGGAGACCCAGTACTTC. Its protein product is CASSPDTRETQYF.

This chain links TRBV7-2 with TRBJ1-6; D might be TRBD1 (6 bases). Germline V gene sequence: CDR1 SGHTA, CDR2 FQGNSA. Trimming pared 5 bases from V and 6 bases from J, leaving 11 bases between. This CDR3 spans 14 amino acids. Here the CDR3 reads CASSLGHRNSPLHF. DNA for the CDR3: TGTGCCAGCAGCCTGGGACACCGTAATTCACCCCTCCACTTT.

The sample holds a few counts of this clonotype. The chain joins TRBV7-2 to TRBJ2-1; D may be TRBD1 (6 bases). V gave up 5 bases and J gave up 2 bases, with 13 bases separating them. The germline V gene encodes CDR1 SGHTA and CDR2 FQGNSA. This CDR3 region has 15 residues. DNA of the CDR3: TGTGCCAGCAGCAGGGGACAAATGACCTACAATGAGCAGTTCTTC. Translating gives CASSRGQMTYNEQFF.

This clonotype was picked up one time. The gene calls are TRBV4-2 and TRBJ2-3; the match to TRBD2 covers 7 bases. Germline CDR1 reads LGHNA; CDR2 reads YNFKEQ. The CDR3 covers 14 residues. V shed 4 bases, J shed 6 bases, and the junction held 7 bases outside the gene matches. CDR3 residues: CASSRAGEMDTQYF. CDR3 sequence (DNA): TGTGCCAGCAGCCGGGCGGGGGAGATGGATACGCAGTATTTT.

V gene TRBV12-3 or TRBV12-4 combines with J gene TRBJ1-2, with unresolved D. Trimming took off 5 bases at V and 0 bases at J, with 13 bases between the two ends. The CDR3 spans 15 residues. CDR3 residues: CASSARTDPNYGYTF. The DNA for the CDR3 is TGTGCCAGCAGTGCAAGGACGGACCCTAACTATGGCTACACCTTC.

The V call is TRBV7-2, the J call TRBJ1-1, with TRBD1 matching 7 bases. In germline, CDR1 is SGHTA, CDR2 FQGNSA. With 4 bases clipped from V and 2 bases from J, the junction kept 4 bases outside the gene matches. The CDR3 runs to 14 residues. This chain's CDR3 is CASSWGQPNTEAFF. Written as DNA, the CDR3 is TGTGCCAGCAGCTGGGGACAGCCTAACACTGAAGCTTTCTTT. Using reference TRBV7-2 and TRBJ1-1 for the parts outside the CDR3, the full variable domain is GAGVSQSPSNKVTEKGKDVELRCDPISGHTALYWYRQSLGQGLEFLIYFQGNSAPDKSGLPSDRFSAERTGGSVSTLTIQRTQQEDSAVYLCASSWGQPNTEAFFGQGTRLTVV.

The J gene is TRBJ1-2, the V gene TRBV5-5; D perhaps matches TRBD1 (6 bases). Germline V gene data show CDR1 as SGHKS and CDR2 as YYEKEE (reference sequence). The V and J ends lost 4 bases and 7 bases respectively, with 11 bases between them. This CDR3 is 12 amino acids long. CDR3 nucleotides: TGTGCCAGCAGCGGGGAAGGGGGTGGCTACACCTTC. Translation: CASSGEGGGYTF.

The chain recombines TRBV7-2 with TRBJ2-1; 8 bases match TRBD2. Trimming at V came to 5 bases and at J to 0 bases, leaving 6 bases not matched to a gene. The CDR3 extends over 16 amino acids. Germline V gene lookup returns CDR1 SGHTA and CDR2 FQGNSA. The CDR3 protein is CASSRTSRGSYNEQFF. CDR3 nucleotides: TGTGCCAGCAGCCGGACTAGCAGGGGCTCCTACAATGAGCAGTTCTTC.

There are a few counts of this clonotype. The CDR3, as DNA: TGCAGTGCTAGAGACTGGGCCACAGGTCGCTACAATGAGCAGTTCTTC. This codes for CSARDWATGRYNEQFF. The J gene is TRBJ2-1, the V gene TRBV20-1, with a tentative D call TRBD1 (5 bases). The V gene's germline CDR1 is DFQATT and CDR2 SNEGSKA (reference sequence). V lost 0 bases and J lost 3, with 15 bases in between. This CDR3 region has 16 residues.

V and J are TRBV29-1 and TRBJ1-2; D call uncertain. The CDR3 totals 14 residues. With 8 bases removed from V and 3 bases from J, the gap between germline ends came to 19 bases. CDR1 and CDR2 from the germline V gene are SQVTM and ANQGSEA. The DNA for the CDR3 is TGCAGCTCAATAGGATCAGTCGGGGACTATGGCTACACCTTC. Residues: CSSIGSVGDYGYTF.

The chain is built from TRBV20-1 and TRBJ1-5; a weak D match, TRBD1 (6 bases). The CDR3 covers 15 residues. Trimming removed 3 bases from V and 0 bases from J, with 12 bases in between. Per the germline V gene, CDR1 is DFQATT and CDR2 is SNEGSKA (reference sequence). CDR3 DNA sequence: TGCAGTGCTAGCGGACAGCATTATAGCAATCAGCCCCAGCATTTT. This translates into CSASGQHYSNQPQHF.

J is TRBJ1-1 and V is TRBV20-1; D not resolved. Germline CDR1 DFQATT, CDR2 SNEGSKA (reference sequence). This CDR3 spans 13 amino acids. V lost 6 bases to trimming and J lost 1 base, with 12 bases between them. CDR3 sequence (DNA): TGCAGTGCGTGGGAAACTGGGAACACTGAAGCTTTCTTT. Its protein product is CSAWETGNTEAFF.

J is TRBJ1-2 and V is TRBV25-1; D remains ambiguous. With 0 bases removed from V and 6 bases from J, the gap between germline ends came to 17 bases. In germline, CDR1 is MGHDK, CDR2 SYGVNS. This CDR3 spans 16 amino acids. Written as DNA, the CDR3 is TGTGCCAGCAGTGAATATTGGTCGAGGGATTATGATGGCTACACCTTC. Translating gives CASSEYWSRDYDGYTF.

The sample holds a few counts of this clonotype. This sequence joins TRBV9 and TRBJ1-2; 8 nucleotides agree with TRBD1. The germline V gene has CDR1 SGDLS and CDR2 YYNGEE. Trimming cost V 4 bases and J 8 bases; bases outside gene matches: 7. The CDR3 is made up of 13 amino acids. The CDR3 nucleotides read TGTGCCAGCAGCATTTGGACAGGGCGAGGCTACACCTTC. Amino acids: CASSIWTGRGYTF.

This chain links TRBV15 with TRBJ1-2; 11 bases are shared with TRBD1. The CDR3 consists of 14 residues. Germline assignment: CDR1 LNHNV and CDR2 YYDKDF (reference sequence). V gave up 5 bases and J gave up 4 bases; unmatched junction bases: 3. The chain's CDR3 is CATSPGTGGYGYTF. The CDR3 DNA reads TGTGCCACCAGCCCCGGGACAGGGGGCTATGGCTACACCTTC. Based on the CDR3 plus reference TRBV15 and TRBJ1-2, the full variable domain is DAMVIQNPRYQVTQFGKPVTLSCSQTLNHNVMYWYQQKSSQAPKLLFHYYDKDFNNEADTPDNFQSRRPNTSFCFLDIRSPGLGDTAMYLCATSPGTGGYGYTFGSGTRLTVV.